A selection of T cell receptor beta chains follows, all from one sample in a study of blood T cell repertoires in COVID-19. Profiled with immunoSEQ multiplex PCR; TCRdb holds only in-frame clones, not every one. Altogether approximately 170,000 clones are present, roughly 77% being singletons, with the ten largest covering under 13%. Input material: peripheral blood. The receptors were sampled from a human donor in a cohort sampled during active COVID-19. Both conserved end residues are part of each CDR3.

CSGGQGGETQYF | 12 | TRBJ2-5 | TRBV29-1
CASSMDRPYEQYF | 13 | TRBJ2-7 | TRBV7-2
CASSLHNTEAFF | 12 | TRBJ1-1 | TRBV7-9
CASSYWTGGAETQYF | 15 | TRBJ2-5 | TRBV6-2/TRBV6-3
CASGQGTYGYTF | 12 | TRBJ1-2 | TRBV6-5
CAIRGRQENFTDTQYF | 16 | TRBJ2-3 | TRBV10-3
CASSPKDNEQYF | 12 | TRBJ2-7 | TRBV18
CATGYDQETQYF | 12 | TRBJ2-5 | TRBV21-1
CASSSRTGGNQPQHF | 15 | TRBJ1-5 | TRBV7-6
CASRGSARANEKLFF | 15 | TRBJ1-4 | TRBV2
CAISDRAGEDADTQYF | 16 | TRBJ2-3 | TRBV10-3
CASSLGGTGSVAYEQYF | 17 | TRBJ2-7 | TRBV7-2
CASREGTADQPQHF | 14 | TRBJ1-5 | TRBV10-2
CASSYTGVNSPLHF | 14 | TRBJ1-6 | TRBV5-4
CASSLALNYGYTF | 13 | TRBJ1-2 | TRBV5-6
CAWNAGDYEQYF | 12 | TRBJ2-7 | TRBV30
CASSFGGGTDTQYF | 14 | TRBJ2-3 | TRBV7-2
CASRVYRDRGSYEQYF | 16 | TRBJ2-7 | TRBV21-1
CASSRQGAETQYF | 13 | TRBJ2-5 | TRBV3-1/TRBV3-2
CASSNPGTGDQETQYF | 16 | TRBJ2-5 | TRBV19
CASSLGGGGENSPLHF | 16 | TRBJ1-6 | TRBV13
CASSLTPTGAEAFF | 14 | TRBJ1-1 | TRBV9
CASSQDTGPYEQYF | 14 | TRBJ2-7 | TRBV4-3
CASSPLNGYTF | 11 | TRBJ1-2 | TRBV28
CASSPPGEVNYGYTF | 15 | TRBJ1-2 | TRBV18